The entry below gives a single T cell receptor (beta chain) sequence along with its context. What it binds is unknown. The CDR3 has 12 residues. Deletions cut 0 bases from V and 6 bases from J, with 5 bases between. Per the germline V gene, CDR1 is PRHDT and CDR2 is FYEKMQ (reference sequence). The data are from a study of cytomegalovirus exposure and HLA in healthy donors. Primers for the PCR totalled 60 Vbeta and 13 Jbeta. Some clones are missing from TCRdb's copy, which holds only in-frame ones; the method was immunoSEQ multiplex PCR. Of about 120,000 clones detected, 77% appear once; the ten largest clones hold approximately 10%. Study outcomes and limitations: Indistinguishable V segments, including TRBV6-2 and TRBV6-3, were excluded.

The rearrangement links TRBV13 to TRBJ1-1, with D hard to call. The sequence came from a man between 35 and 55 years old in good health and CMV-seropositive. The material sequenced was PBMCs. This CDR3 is CASSLGLPEAFF. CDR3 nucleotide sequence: TGTGCCAGCAGCTTAGGCCTCCCTGAAGCTTTCTTT.